The 14 T cell receptor beta chains reported below all come from one sample, sequenced in a study of blood T cell repertoires in COVID-19. Sequenced by immunoSEQ multiplex PCR; TCRdb stores in-frame clones only, minus some. This table holds under 80,000 clones, around 77% found once. The source material was peripheral blood. The receptor set was obtained from a man older than 75 with active or convalescent COVID-19.

The CDR3 loop is CASSLRDREESSPLHF. The DNA for the CDR3 is TGTGCCAGCAGCCTCCGCGACAGGGAGGAGAGTTCACCCCTCCACTTT. This sequence joins TRBV3-1 (or the pseudogene TRBV3-2) and TRBJ1-6, with 7 bases aligning to TRBD1. V shed 4 bases and J 9 bases; nucleotides not matched to a gene: 12. The CDR3 is 16 amino acids. Germline assignment: CDR1 LGHDT and CDR2 YNNKEL (reference sequence).

The chain links TRBV7-2 to TRBJ2-7, with D possibly matching TRBD2 (7 bases). The CDR3 length is 15 residues. V shed 2 bases and J shed 5 bases, with 16 bases lying between them. Germline V gives CDR1 SGHTA, CDR2 FQGNSA. The chain's CDR3 is CASSLSLGGLDEQYF. The CDR3, as DNA: TGTGCCAGCAGCTTATCATTGGGGGGGCTCGACGAGCAGTACTTC.

The sample holds a few counts of this clone. The rearrangement links TRBV5-1 to TRBJ2-3; 11 nucleotides line up with TRBD2. J was trimmed by 3 bases and V by 4 bases; bases with no gene match: 13. This CDR3 is 18 amino acids long. CDR1 SGHRS and CDR2 YFSETQ come from the germline V gene. The CDR3 spells CASSPSWTTSGRTDTQYF. CDR3 nucleotide sequence: TGCGCCAGCAGCCCGAGCTGGACAACTAGCGGGAGAACAGATACGCAGTATTTT.

The chain joins TRBV2 to TRBJ2-2; D gene uncertain. V was shortened by 3 bases and J by 1 base, with 6 bases between the two germline ends. Per germline, CDR1 SNHLY and CDR2 FYNNEI. The CDR3 loop spans 14 amino acids. CDR3 bases: TGTGCCAGCAGTGATGTCAGGAACACCGGGGAGCTGTTTTTT. Amino acid sequence: CASSDVRNTGELFF.

The genes are TRBV27 and TRBJ2-7; no firm D call. V was trimmed by 6 bases and J by 2 bases, leaving 11 bases between them. The CDR3 contains 13 residues. Germline V gene data show CDR1 as MNHEY and CDR2 as SMNVEV (reference sequence). CDR3 region: CASRRALAYEQYF. The CDR3 coding sequence is TGTGCCAGCAGGCGTGCCTTAGCCTACGAGCAGTACTTC.

In its sample, this clone was seen once. This chain uses TRBV7-2 with TRBJ2-5; D is perhaps TRBD2 (5 bases). V shed 1 base and J shed 5 bases, with 14 bases lying between them. The CDR3 totals 15 residues. The germline V gene has CDR1 SGHTA and CDR2 FQGNSA. The CDR3 DNA reads TGTGCCAGCAGCTTAGGGGTTTCTAGCTTGGAGACCCAGTACTTC. Amino acids: CASSLGVSSLETQYF.

The genes are TRBV9 and TRBJ2-1; 7 positions agree with TRBD1. From germline, CDR1 is SGDLS and CDR2 YYNGEE. The trim removed 4 bases at V and 6 bases at J, leaving 7 bases unmatched. This CDR3 has 14 residues. This chain's CDR3 is CASSTKTGPNEQFF. The CDR3 region has the DNA TGTGCCAGCAGCACGAAGACAGGGCCCAATGAGCAGTTCTTC.

This chain joins TRBV7-9 and TRBJ1-2, with a possible D match to TRBD1 (5 bases). Trimming removed 1 base at V and 8 bases at J, with 20 bases between. The CDR3 totals 16 residues. Germline lookup yields CDR1 SEHNR and CDR2 FQNEAQ (reference sequence). CDR3 DNA sequence: TGTGCCAGCAGCTTAGGTCCCCAGGGTAGCGGAGGAGGCTACACCTTC. Translation gives CASSLGPQGSGGGYTF.

The chain links TRBV5-8 to TRBJ1-5, with 8 bases that match TRBD1. This CDR3 region has 14 residues. CDR1 and CDR2 from the germline V gene are SGHTS and YDEGEE. With 4 bases clipped from V and 7 bases from J, the junction kept 7 bases outside the gene matches. The CDR3 is CASSERTGKQPQHF. As DNA, the CDR3 is TGTGCCAGCAGCGAGAGGACAGGGAAGCAGCCCCAGCATTTT. The variable domain in full, with the rest retrieved from reference TRBV5-8 and TRBJ1-5, is EAGVTQSPTHLIKTRGQQATLRCSPISGHTSVYWYQQALGLGLQFLLWYDEGEERNRGNFPPRFSGRQFPNYSSELNVNALELEDSALYLCASSERTGKQPQHFGDGTRLSIL.

V gene TRBV28 combines with J gene TRBJ1-2; the D is unclear. Trimming cost V 6 bases and J 4 bases, with 18 bases left between them. CDR3 length equals 15 residues. Germline CDR1 and CDR2: MDHEN and SYDVKM. CDR3 in DNA: TGTGCCAGCAGGCGCACGGGGTCGGTGGCCTATGGCTACACCTTC. Amino acid sequence: CASRRTGSVAYGYTF.

The chain uses TRBV2 and TRBJ1-5; the match to TRBD1 covers 8 bases. From germline, CDR1 is SNHLY and CDR2 FYNNEI. The CDR3 loop spans 13 amino acids. V lost 8 bases and J lost 5; bases outside the gene matches: 5. The DNA for the CDR3 is TGTGCCAGCTCGACAGGGGTTTATCAGCCCCAGCATTTT. Translation gives CASSTGVYQPQHF.

V is TRBV3-1 (or the pseudogene TRBV3-2) and J is TRBJ1-3; no clear D. CDR1 is LGHDT and CDR2 is YNNKEL in the germline V gene (reference sequence). V lost 6 bases, J lost 4 bases, and 13 bases lay in between. CDR3 length: 14 amino acids. The CDR3 protein is CASSPGLAGNTIYF. DNA for the CDR3: TGTGCCAGCAGTCCAGGCCTCGCGGGAAACACCATATATTTT.

This chain's CDR3 is CASNAGQGIDEQYF. CDR3 in DNA: TGTGCCAGCAACGCCGGACAGGGCATTGACGAGCAGTACTTC. The chain is built from TRBV6-5 and TRBJ2-7, with 8 positions matching TRBD1. This CDR3 is 14 amino acids long. Germline V gives CDR1 MNHEY, CDR2 SVGAGI. V was clipped by 7 bases and J by 5 bases; unmatched bases: 10.

V and J are TRBV6-5 and TRBJ2-7; 7 nucleotides line up with TRBD2. Trimming cost V 5 bases and J 0 bases; bases outside gene matches: 7. This CDR3 region has 15 residues. Per the germline V gene, CDR1 is MNHEY and CDR2 is SVGAGI. In DNA, the CDR3 is TGTGCCAGCAGTCTTCCAGCGGGGAGCTCCTACGAGCAGTACTTC. It codes for CASSLPAGSSYEQYF.